These 21 T cell receptor beta chains originate from one sample sequenced in a study of shared clonotypes between healthy human individuals. The data were produced by immunoSEQ multiplex PCR, yet TCRdb's version contains in-frame clones alone and is incomplete. The data show a few million clones, with around nine tenths seen just once and under 0.15% held by the top ten. The source material was naive CD4+ T cells sorted from blood. Subset meaning: CD45RA+ positively selected. The receptors were gathered from a man younger than 35 in good health.

This chain uses TRBV5-1 with TRBJ1-1; 10 bases map to TRBD1. The V segment lost 0 bases and the J segment 1 base; nucleotides outside the gene matches: 9. CDR3 length: 18 amino acids. Germline V gene sequence: CDR1 SGHRS, CDR2 YFSETQ. CDR3 sequence (DNA): TGCGCCAGCAGCTTGGAGACGGGACAGGGGTTGGCGAACACTGAAGCTTTCTTT. Amino acid sequence: CASSLETGQGLANTEAFF.

This chain links TRBV19 with TRBJ1-2; 9 positions agree with TRBD1. Germline V gives CDR1 LNHDA, CDR2 SQIVND (reference sequence). J gave up 8 bases and V 4 bases, and 8 bases lay outside the gene matches. The CDR3 is made up of 14 amino acids. CDR3 in amino acids: CASSTDRGNKGYTF. The CDR3 nucleotides are TGTGCCAGTAGTACCGACAGGGGGAACAAAGGCTACACCTTC.

The V gene is TRBV5-5, the J gene TRBJ2-2; tentative D call: TRBD1 (6 bases). The CDR3 runs 15 residues. The V end lost 4 bases, the J end lost 8 bases, and 18 bases lay between the germline ends. Germline-derived CDR1 and CDR2 are SGHKS and YYEKEE (reference sequence). The CDR3 here is CASSPGLGQPGELFF. The DNA of the CDR3 is TGTGCCAGCAGCCCTGGACTTGGACAGCCTGGGGAGCTGTTTTTT.

The count of this clone is one. The chain employs TRBV29-1 and TRBJ2-7, with D uncertain. This CDR3 spans 11 amino acids. Trimming removed 4 bases at V and 6 bases at J, with 10 bases between. Germline CDR1 and CDR2: SQVTM and ANQGSEA. CDR3 protein: CSVVAVGEQYF. In DNA form, the CDR3 reads TGCAGCGTTGTAGCAGTAGGCGAGCAGTACTTC.

On this clone: Different DNA sequences within this sample yield the same CDR3. The chain recombines TRBV28 with TRBJ2-2, with D perhaps assigned TRBD1 or TRBD2 (6 bases each). The CDR3 is 12 residues long. Germline V lookup: CDR1 MDHEN, CDR2 SYDVKM. V shed 5 bases and J shed 6 bases, with 7 bases lying between them. The DNA of the CDR3 is TGTGCCAGCAGTAGGGGGGCCGGGGAGCTGTTTTTT. Its protein is CASSRGAGELFF.

The rearrangement links TRBV9 to TRBJ2-2; TRBD2 is a possible D gene (6 bases). The CDR3 is 13 residues long. Germline V gives CDR1 SGDLS, CDR2 YYNGEE. V was clipped by 6 bases and J by 6 bases, with 12 bases between them. This CDR3 reads CASNSGGPGELFF. CDR3 DNA: TGTGCCAGCAACTCCGGAGGGCCCGGGGAGCTGTTTTTT.

The CDR3 is CASSVERGGPYNSPLHF. The CDR3 DNA reads as TGTGCCAGCAGCGTAGAGAGAGGAGGACCCTATAATTCACCCCTCCACTTT. The V and J genes are TRBV9 and TRBJ1-6; no firm D call. The CDR3 is 17 amino acids. The V gene lost 0 bases and the J gene lost 2 bases, with 12 bases spanning the gap. Germline V gene data show CDR1 as SGDLS and CDR2 as YYNGEE.

J is TRBJ2-2 and V is TRBV11-2; 7 positions match TRBD2. After removal of 5 bases from V and 8 bases from J, the junction contained 8 bases not matched to a gene. The CDR3 has 14 residues. Per the germline V gene, CDR1 is SGHAT and CDR2 is FQNNGV. The CDR3 loop reads CASSESSGPGELFF. The CDR3 DNA is TGTGCCAGCAGCGAATCTAGCGGCCCGGGGGAGCTGTTTTTT.

This rearrangement joins TRBV7-9 to TRBJ1-1, with D hard to call. Germline V gene lookup returns CDR1 SEHNR and CDR2 FQNEAQ (reference sequence). Trimming left V 3 bases short and J 1 base short, with 6 bases between. This CDR3 is 13 amino acids long. CDR3 in amino acids: CASSFQWNTEAFF. Here the CDR3 DNA reads TGTGCCAGCAGCTTCCAATGGAACACTGAAGCTTTCTTT.

As regards this clone: This sample also contains other DNA sequences that code for the same CDR3. The J gene is TRBJ2-2, the V gene TRBV2; tentative D call: TRBD2 (6 bases). The CDR3 consists of 14 residues. Germline CDR1 is SNHLY and CDR2 is FYNNEI. V lost 5 bases to trimming and J lost 5 bases, with 12 bases between them. The CDR3 sequence: CASSPGTATGELFF. CDR3 DNA: TGTGCCAGCAGTCCCGGGACTGCAACCGGGGAGCTGTTTTTT.

The chain couples TRBV6-5 to TRBJ2-5; D might be TRBD2 (6 bases). V was clipped by 2 bases and J by 7 bases, with 11 bases between them. This CDR3 is built from 13 residues. Germline V gene data show CDR1 as MNHEY and CDR2 as SVGAGI. In DNA form, the CDR3 reads TGTGCCAGCAGTTACCCCGGGCGGGGGACCCAGTACTTC. Amino acid sequence: CASSYPGRGTQYF.

A word on this clone: Other DNA sequences from this sample encode an identical CDR3 as well. V usage is TRBV5-1 and J usage is TRBJ2-5; the D gene is possibly TRBD2 (5 bases). V lost 3 bases to trimming and J lost 1 base, with 7 bases between them. This CDR3 contains 13 residues. From germline, CDR1 is SGHRS and CDR2 YFSETQ. In DNA form, the CDR3 reads TGCGCCAGCAGCTACACTAGCCAAGAGACCCAGTACTTC. Residues: CASSYTSQETQYF.

V gene TRBV7-2 combines with J gene TRBJ2-7; D is unclear. This CDR3 is 12 amino acids long. Germline CDR1 and CDR2: SGHTA and FQGNSA. Trimming pared 1 base from V and 8 bases from J, leaving 9 bases between. CDR3 DNA: TGTGCCAGCAGCTTAGGGGTGCGGCAGCAGTACTTC. Encoded protein: CASSLGVRQQYF.

The rearrangement joins TRBV5-1 to TRBJ2-2, with D possibly TRBD1 on 6 matching bases. V was cut by 2 bases and J by 6 bases, with 14 bases left in between. This CDR3 has 15 residues. The germline V gene has CDR1 SGHRS and CDR2 YFSETQ. DNA for the CDR3: TGCGCCAGCAGCTTTGGAATCACAGGGTCCGGGGAGCTGTTTTTT. Amino acid sequence: CASSFGITGSGELFF. The complete variable domain, with remaining parts taken from reference TRBV5-1 and TRBJ2-2, reads KAGVTQTPRYLIKTRGQQVTLSCSPISGHRSVSWYQQTPGQGLQFLFEYFSETQRNKGNFPGRFSGRQFSNSRSEMNVSTLELGDSALYLCASSFGITGSGELFFGEGSRLTVL.

V is TRBV19 and J is TRBJ2-6, with 10 bases lining up with TRBD1. The CDR3 has 17 residues. Trimming at V came to 4 bases and at J to 3 bases, leaving 6 bases not matched to a gene. The germline gives CDR1 LNHDA, CDR2 SQIVND (reference sequence). Here the CDR3 DNA reads TGTGCCAGTAGTAGACGGGACAGGGGTTTTGGGGCCAACGTCCTGACTTTC. This gives the protein CASSRRDRGFGANVLTF.

This clone was picked up one time. V and J are TRBV19 and TRBJ2-7; 9 nucleotides match TRBD1. CDR3 length: 13 amino acids. The germline V gene has CDR1 LNHDA and CDR2 SQIVND (reference sequence). With 5 bases clipped from V and 4 bases from J, the junction kept 3 bases outside the gene matches. The CDR3, as DNA: TGTGCCAGTAGTCCGACAGGGGGATACGAGCAGTACTTC. Its translation is CASSPTGGYEQYF.

The chain recombines TRBV28 with TRBJ2-7; D perhaps matches TRBD1 (5 bases). Trimming cost V 6 bases and J 0 bases, with 12 bases left between them. In germline, CDR1 is MDHEN, CDR2 SYDVKM. This CDR3 is built from 14 residues. CDR3: CASSDPTVSYEQYF. CDR3 coding DNA: TGTGCCAGCAGCGACCCGACAGTCTCCTACGAGCAGTACTTC.

The chain has TRBV19 and TRBJ1-5, with D perhaps matching TRBD1 (6 bases). With 7 bases removed from V and 0 bases from J, the gap between germline ends came to 13 bases. The CDR3 has 15 amino acids. Germline assignment: CDR1 LNHDA and CDR2 SQIVND (reference sequence). Here the CDR3 reads CASIRDILSNQPQHF. The CDR3 DNA follows: TGTGCCAGTATCCGGGACATCCTTAGCAATCAGCCCCAGCATTTT.

The DNA of the CDR3 is TGTGCCAGCAGCTCCCGGGCCTCAACTAATGAAAAACTGTTTTTT. This encodes CASSSRASTNEKLFF. This chain connects TRBV9 to TRBJ1-4, with D hard to call. Trimming shortened V by 4 bases and J by 0 bases, and 10 bases separated the two germline ends. Germline-derived CDR1 and CDR2 are SGDLS and YYNGEE. The CDR3 totals 15 residues.

The rearrangement links TRBV30 to TRBJ1-1, with 9 bases identical to TRBD1. J was trimmed by 3 bases and V by 3 bases; bases with no gene match: 5. The CDR3 has 14 amino acids. Germline V gene data show CDR1 as GTSNPN and CDR2 as SVGIG (reference sequence). The CDR3 nucleotides read TGTGCCTGGAGCATGGACAGGGGTCACACTGAAGCTTTCTTT. This translates into CAWSMDRGHTEAFF.

The chain employs TRBV5-5 and TRBJ2-1, with TRBD2 matching over 11 bases. CDR1 and CDR2 from the germline V gene are SGHKS and YYEKEE (reference sequence). This CDR3 has 15 amino acids. Trimming cost V 4 bases and J 6 bases; bases outside gene matches: 6. The CDR3 DNA reads as TGTGCCAGCAGCCTTCGACTAGCGGGGCTCAATGAGCAGTTCTTC. Residues: CASSLRLAGLNEQFF.